This paragraph covers one TCR beta chain sequence. The data stem from a study of blood T cell repertoires in COVID-19. Study background: The United States, Italy and Spain supplied acute and convalescent COVID-19 samples.

Libraries were prepared by immunoSEQ multiplex PCR; TCRdb keeps only in-frame clonotypes and omits some of them. This table has under 350,000 clones, about 86% appearing once. The CDR3 is made up of 15 amino acids. With 0 bases removed from V and 7 bases from J, the gap between germline ends came to 15 bases. Germline V gene lookup returns CDR1 SGHDN and CDR2 FVKESK. The sequence came from a woman aged 40-49 years with acute COVID-19. The sample comprised PBMCs or T cells enriched from blood (not recorded which). The rearrangement uses TRBV14 and TRBJ2-5; D perhaps matches TRBD2 (6 bases). The CDR3 sequence: CASSQESWREATQYF. As DNA, the CDR3 is TGTGCCAGCAGCCAAGAATCATGGCGGGAAGCGACCCAGTACTTC.